The 8 T cell receptor beta chains below all came from one sample that was sequenced in a study of blood T cell repertoires in COVID-19. The table came from immunoSEQ multiplex PCR; TCRdb's copy has only in-frame clones and leaves some out. The sample lists more than 150,000 clones, about 88% occurring once. Material for sequencing was peripheral blood. All receptors come from a man aged 35 to 55 with active or convalescent COVID-19.

The chain links TRBV10-1 to TRBJ2-2; D is ambiguous. The CDR3 is 15 amino acids. V lost 2 bases, J lost 2 bases, and 9 bases lay in between. CDR1 is WNHNN, CDR2 SYGVQD, per germline (reference sequence). The chain's CDR3 is CASSEVSTNTGELFF. DNA of the CDR3: TGCGCCAGCAGTGAGGTGTCAACAAACACCGGGGAGCTGTTTTTT.

This clone has just a few counts. The chain combines TRBV9 with TRBJ1-1, with D perhaps TRBD1 (6 bases). The CDR3 totals 13 residues. CDR1 and CDR2 from the germline V gene are SGDLS and YYNGEE. V shed 0 bases and J shed 4 bases, with 7 bases lying between them. CDR3 residues: CASSVEGGTEAFF. In DNA form, the CDR3 reads TGTGCCAGCAGCGTAGAAGGGGGCACTGAAGCTTTCTTT.

The rearrangement links TRBV30 to TRBJ1-2; 9 nucleotides align to TRBD1. CDR1 and CDR2 (germline): GTSNPN, SVGIG (reference sequence). V dropped 3 bases and J dropped 5; count of bases not matched to a gene: 4. The CDR3 spans 13 residues. The CDR3 region has the DNA TGTGCCTGGAGCGACGGACAGGGGTATGGCTACACCTTC. Residues: CAWSDGQGYGYTF.

The rearrangement joins TRBV7-3 to TRBJ1-2; 7 bases match TRBD1. The CDR3 has 14 residues. V trimming: 2 bases; J trimming: 8 bases; junction bases outside the gene matches: 8. CDR1 and CDR2 (germline): SGHTA, FQGTGA. The CDR3 nucleotides read TGTGCCAGCAGCTTAGACAGGGACGGTCGCGGCTACACCTTC. Amino acid sequence: CASSLDRDGRGYTF.

The chain combines TRBV7-3 with TRBJ2-7; 8 bases are a match to TRBD2. Germline loops: CDR1 SGHTA, CDR2 FQGTGA. V dropped 6 bases and J dropped 3; count of bases not matched to a gene: 10. The CDR3 sequence is 15 residues long. CDR3 protein: CASSSRSGADYEQYF. The DNA for the CDR3 is TGTGCCAGCAGTTCCCGTAGCGGGGCCGACTACGAGCAGTACTTC.

The rearrangement links TRBV27 to TRBJ1-1, with 8 bases identical to TRBD1. The CDR3 totals 13 residues. Germline values: CDR1 MNHEY, CDR2 SMNVEV (reference sequence). V lost 4 bases, J lost 5 bases, and 3 bases stayed unmatched. Here the CDR3 reads CASSWDRLTEAFF. CDR3 DNA: TGTGCCAGCAGTTGGGACAGGTTGACTGAAGCTTTCTTT.

The chain recombines TRBV30 with TRBJ1-1, with 7 nucleotides matching TRBD1. The CDR3 is 14 amino acids. Germline V gene sequence: CDR1 GTSNPN, CDR2 SVGIG (reference sequence). J gave up 5 bases and V 2 bases, and 8 bases lay outside the gene matches. The CDR3 nucleotides are TGTGCCTGGAGTAGAGGCTTACAGGGGACTGAAGCTTTCTTT. It is translated as CAWSRGLQGTEAFF.

The V call is TRBV9, the J call TRBJ2-3, with D perhaps matching TRBD1 (6 bases). Trimming pared 3 bases from V and 2 bases from J, leaving 13 bases between. Germline values: CDR1 SGDLS, CDR2 YYNGEE. The CDR3 consists of 15 residues. The CDR3 protein is CASSALGDTTDTQYF. The CDR3 DNA reads as TGTGCCAGCAGCGCCCTTGGGGACACCACAGATACGCAGTATTTT.